This T cell receptor (beta chain) stems from a study of response to subunit inactivated influenza vaccine. Study-level results: The study's authors posited that every seasonal influenza vaccination enlists few new T cells.

One entry per CDR3 protein, called by TCRdb with MiXCR from the RT-PCR reads. This sample has 710,000 or so distinct CDR3 sequences; approximately 14% occur once, and the top ten carry approximately 10%. This CDR3 has 15 amino acids. V gave up 5 bases and J gave up 3 bases; unmatched junction bases: 5. Germline loops: CDR1 SGHTA, CDR2 FQGNSA. This clonotype turned up a few times. Its specificity is unknown. This chain connects TRBV7-2 to TRBJ1-1, with 11 bases identical to TRBD1. The sequence derives from a man over 45 who received an inactivated influenza vaccine. The source material was PBMCs from blood, sampled less than 13 days after vaccination. DNA of the CDR3: TGTGCCAGCAGCGCGGACAGGGGGCGTTACACTGAAGCTTTCTTT. Translating gives CASSADRGRYTEAFF.